These 27 T cell receptor beta chains came from one sample sequenced in a study of blood T cell repertoires in COVID-19. Sequencing used immunoSEQ multiplex PCR; TCRdb keeps in-frame clones, though not all of them. The sample includes over 350,000 clones, 88% of them seen just once. Sequenced sample: PBMCs or T cells enriched from blood (not recorded which). The receptor set was obtained from a woman aged 18-35 years who had recovered from COVID-19.

This chain uses TRBV11-2 with TRBJ1-3; 7 nucleotides agree with TRBD1. CDR3 size: 17 residues. Germline loops: CDR1 SGHAT, CDR2 FQNNGV. V lost 5 bases, J lost 0 bases, and 10 bases stayed unmatched. The CDR3 DNA follows: TGTGCCAGCAGCCCCCGACAGGGCCTCCCCTCTGGAAACACCATATATTTT. The encoded protein is CASSPRQGLPSGNTIYF.

V gene TRBV27 combines with J gene TRBJ2-3, with TRBD1 matching over 7 bases. The CDR3 is made up of 13 amino acids. Trimming took 6 bases from V and 4 from J; bases not matched to a gene: 4. Germline CDR1 reads MNHEY; CDR2 reads SMNVEV (reference sequence). CDR3: CASSDRAADTQYF. For the CDR3, the DNA is TGTGCCAGCAGCGACAGGGCCGCAGATACGCAGTATTTT.

With regard to this clone: One end of the junction does not line up with germline, which may come from a read error. V gene TRBV19 combines with J gene TRBJ1-3; 7 bases line up with TRBD1. The CDR3 consists of 14 residues. Per germline, CDR1 LNHDA and CDR2 SQIVND (reference sequence). The CDR3 DNA follows: TGTGCCAGTAGTCAAGGGGGCTCTGCAAACACCATATATTTT. Translating it yields CASSQGGSANTIYF.

The rearrangement uses TRBV7-2 and TRBJ2-7, with no clear D. Looked up from germline, CDR1 is SGHTA and CDR2 is FQGNSA. CDR3 length: 13 residues. V was shortened by 2 bases and J by 2 bases, with 7 bases between the two germline ends. The CDR3 region is CASSLPHTYEQYF. The CDR3 DNA reads as TGTGCCAGCAGCTTACCACACACCTACGAGCAGTACTTC.

This clone has at least ten counts. The V gene is TRBV5-6, the J gene TRBJ2-3, with no clear D. The CDR3 has 14 amino acids. Trimming took off 3 bases at V and 0 bases at J, with 8 bases between the two ends. Germline loops: CDR1 SGHDT, CDR2 YYEEEE. CDR3 in amino acids: CASSSSASTDTQYF. Here the CDR3 DNA reads TGTGCCAGCAGCTCCAGTGCTAGCACAGATACGCAGTATTTT.

This sequence joins TRBV27 and TRBJ1-4, with D perhaps TRBD1 (6 bases). V lost 5 bases, J lost 0 bases, and 19 bases lay in between. Per germline, CDR1 MNHEY and CDR2 SMNVEV (reference sequence). This CDR3 contains 18 residues. CDR3 nucleotides: TGTGCCAGCAGTCCAACAACAGGGACGGCAGCAACTAATGAAAAACTGTTTTTT. Amino acids: CASSPTTGTAATNEKLFF.

This clone was seen once. V usage is TRBV5-1 and J usage is TRBJ2-3; 12 nucleotides agree with TRBD2. The V segment lost 3 bases and the J segment 6 bases; nucleotides outside the gene matches: 8. This CDR3 comprises 16 residues. In germline, CDR1 is SGHRS, CDR2 YFSETQ. CDR3 loop: CASSSRLAGAADTQYF. The CDR3 DNA is TGCGCCAGCAGCTCGAGACTAGCGGGGGCGGCGGATACGCAGTATTTT.

The genes are TRBV19 and TRBJ2-2, with a tentative D call TRBD1 (6 bases). Trimming removed 8 bases from V and 4 bases from J, with 17 bases in between. The CDR3 sequence is 15 residues long. CDR1 and CDR2 (germline): LNHDA, SQIVND (reference sequence). In DNA, the CDR3 is TGTGCCAGTGCGCTTACAGGGTCGGGCACCGGGGAGCTGTTTTTT. Encoded protein: CASALTGSGTGELFF.

The CDR3 loop reads CASSHPAGAGNTIYF. CDR3 sequence (DNA): TGCGCCAGCAGCCACCCCGCGGGGGCCGGAAACACCATATATTTT. The chain recombines TRBV4-1 with TRBJ1-3; possible D gene TRBD1, 6 bases. The V gene lost 3 bases and the J gene lost 4 bases, with 13 bases spanning the gap. Germline V gene lookup returns CDR1 MGHRA and CDR2 YSYEKL. The CDR3 covers 15 residues.

V gene TRBV29-1 combines with J gene TRBJ1-1; D gene ambiguous. V dropped 6 bases and J dropped 1 base, with 12 bases sitting between them. From germline, CDR1 is SQVTM and CDR2 ANQGSEA. CDR3 size: 13 residues. This CDR3 reads CSVAKNRNTEAFF. In DNA form, the CDR3 reads TGCAGCGTCGCTAAGAACAGGAACACTGAAGCTTTCTTT.

This clone was detected only a few times. The chain couples TRBV30 to TRBJ1-3; the D gene is possibly TRBD1 (5 bases). V shed 0 bases and J shed 0 bases, with 9 bases lying between them. The germline V gene has CDR1 GTSNPN and CDR2 SVGIG (reference sequence). The CDR3 extends over 15 amino acids. Written as DNA, the CDR3 is TGTGCCTGGAGTGTACTGGGGGGCTCTGGAAACACCATATATTTT. It yields the protein CAWSVLGGSGNTIYF.

The chain recombines TRBV5-1 with TRBJ1-3; no clear D gene. The V gene's germline CDR1 is SGHRS and CDR2 YFSETQ. The CDR3 runs to 16 residues. Between the trimmed V and J ends, which lost 0 bases and 1 base, there was a span of 11 bases. The CDR3 loop reads CASSLESGLSGNTIYF. Here the CDR3 DNA reads TGCGCCAGCAGCTTGGAGTCAGGCCTTTCTGGAAACACCATATATTTT.

The chain links TRBV4-1 to TRBJ1-1; 7 nucleotides match TRBD1. V shed 6 bases and J 2 bases; nucleotides not matched to a gene: 3. CDR1 and CDR2 (germline): MGHRA, YSYEKL. The CDR3 has 13 amino acids. CDR3 sequence reads: CASSQGGNTEAFF. The CDR3 coding sequence is TGCGCCAGCAGTCAGGGGGGAAACACTGAAGCTTTCTTT.

The chain uses TRBV11-2 and TRBJ1-1; D might be TRBD1 (5 bases). Trimming stripped 1 base from V and 1 base from J, with 10 bases between. The CDR3 sequence is 15 residues long. Germline CDR1 reads SGHAT; CDR2 reads FQNNGV. The CDR3 nucleotides are TGTGCCAGCAGCTTAGGGACACATACGAACACTGAAGCTTTCTTT. Protein product: CASSLGTHTNTEAFF.

This sequence joins TRBV11-2 and TRBJ2-7, with D hard to call. Trimming took 1 base from V and 0 from J, leaving 7 bases between them. Germline lookup yields CDR1 SGHAT and CDR2 FQNNGV. There are 14 residues in the CDR3. The CDR3 spells CASSLVAASYEQYF. DNA of the CDR3: TGTGCCAGCAGCTTAGTAGCTGCCTCCTACGAGCAGTACTTC. The full variable domain, its missing parts supplied by reference TRBV11-2 and TRBJ2-7, is EAGVAQSPRYKIIEKRQSVAFWCNPISGHATLYWYQQILGQGPKLLIQFQNNGVVDDSQLPKDRFSAERLKGVDSTLKIQPAKLEDSAVYLCASSLVAASYEQYFGPGTRLTVT.

The chain employs TRBV28 and TRBJ2-6; TRBD1 aligns across 9 bases. CDR1 and CDR2 from the germline V gene are MDHEN and SYDVKM. The CDR3 length is 17 residues. Trimming at V came to 7 bases and at J to 2 bases, leaving 9 bases not matched to a gene. The CDR3 nucleotides read TGTGCCAGCATCCCCGGGACAGGGCTCCCTGGGGCCAACGTCCTGACTTTC. This translates into CASIPGTGLPGANVLTF.

This clone was observed a handful of times. The chain couples TRBV2 to TRBJ1-2; D is undetermined. This CDR3 spans 12 amino acids. V lost 6 bases to trimming and J lost 8 bases, with 13 bases between them. From germline, CDR1 is SNHLY and CDR2 FYNNEI. The CDR3 DNA sequence: TGTGCCAGCAGCCCGGAGGTGCGAGGCTACACCTTC. Its protein is CASSPEVRGYTF.

The gene calls are TRBV30 and TRBJ1-6, with TRBD1 as a possible D gene (6 bases). This CDR3 comprises 13 residues. Looked up from germline, CDR1 is GTSNPN and CDR2 is SVGIG (reference sequence). With 3 bases removed from V and 14 bases from J, the gap between germline ends came to 17 bases. The CDR3 spells CAWRGTRLLALHF. CDR3 nucleotides: TGTGCCTGGAGAGGGACAAGATTGTTGGCCCTCCACTTT.

The V and J genes are TRBV11-3 and TRBJ1-1; 11 bases agree with TRBD1. This CDR3 spans 17 amino acids. After removal of 4 bases from V and 6 bases from J, the junction contained 13 bases not matched to a gene. Per germline, CDR1 SGHNT and CDR2 YENEEA. CDR3 nucleotide sequence: TGTGCCAGCAGCTCAACCAGCTTGGGACAGGGGGAGGCTGAAGCTTTCTTT. Translating gives CASSSTSLGQGEAEAFF. The full variable domain, with the rest looked up from reference TRBV11-3 and TRBJ1-1, is EAGVVQSPRYKIIEKKQPVAFWCNPISGHNTLYWYLQNLGQGPELLIRYENEEAVDDSQLPKDRFSAERLKGVDSTLKIQPAELGDSAVYLCASSSTSLGQGEAEAFFGQGTRLTVV.

The rearrangement uses TRBV5-1 and TRBJ1-1; D gene ambiguous. Trimming removed 1 base from V and 0 bases from J, with 13 bases in between. The CDR3 extends over 16 amino acids. Germline values: CDR1 SGHRS, CDR2 YFSETQ. The CDR3 is CASSLSTVSMNTEAFF. In nucleotides, the CDR3 is TGCGCCAGCAGCTTGAGTACAGTAAGTATGAACACTGAAGCTTTCTTT.

The chain is built from TRBV2 and TRBJ2-3; 8 bases align to TRBD2. V shed 6 bases and J 3 bases; nucleotides not matched to a gene: 14. The CDR3 is 17 amino acids. Germline CDR1 is SNHLY and CDR2 is FYNNEI. CDR3 coding DNA: TGTGCCAGCAGGAACCTGGTGATGGGACTAGAGACAGATACGCAGTATTTT. Amino acid sequence: CASRNLVMGLETDTQYF.

J is TRBJ1-1 and V is TRBV13; 7 nucleotides match TRBD1. The CDR3 is 13 amino acids. V lost 4 bases, J lost 4 bases, and 3 bases stayed unmatched. Germline loops: CDR1 PRHDT, CDR2 FYEKMQ (reference sequence). DNA of the CDR3: TGTGCCAGCAGCTCCAGGGGGTTCACTGAAGCTTTCTTT. It encodes CASSSRGFTEAFF.

This clone came up once. The V and J genes are TRBV14 and TRBJ1-4; 8 bases are shared with TRBD1. Per germline, CDR1 SGHDN and CDR2 FVKESK. After removal of 4 bases from V and 5 bases from J, the junction contained 3 bases not matched to a gene. This CDR3 is 14 amino acids long. For the CDR3, the DNA is TGTGCCAGCAGCCCGGACAGGGTCAATGAAAAACTGTTTTTT. Translating it yields CASSPDRVNEKLFF.

The CDR3 sequence is CASSRQGVTSNTEAFF. For the CDR3, the DNA is TGTGCCAGCAGTCGACAGGGGGTAACTTCCAACACTGAAGCTTTCTTT. V gene TRBV6-6 combines with J gene TRBJ1-1, with TRBD1 identical over 9 bases. Looked up from germline, CDR1 is MNHNY and CDR2 is SVGAGI (reference sequence). This CDR3 has 16 residues. V shed 5 bases, J shed 2 bases, and the junction held 9 bases outside the gene matches.

This rearrangement joins TRBV9 to TRBJ1-4, with TRBD1 identical over 9 bases. The CDR3 covers 14 residues. Germline V gene sequence: CDR1 SGDLS, CDR2 YYNGEE. With V trimmed by 3 bases and J by 7 bases, 4 bases remained unmatched. The CDR3 DNA reads TGTGCCAGCAGCGAGGACAGGGGTAGTGAAAAACTGTTTTTT. Translating it yields CASSEDRGSEKLFF.

V is TRBV7-9 and J is TRBJ2-3; 8 bases match TRBD2. V was pared by 5 bases and J by 2 bases, with 12 bases of the junction left unmatched. Germline assignment: CDR1 SEHNR and CDR2 FQNEAQ (reference sequence). This CDR3 has 17 residues. The CDR3 bases are TGTGCCAGCAGCGGACACGGGACTAGAGGATCCACAGATACGCAGTATTTT. Its protein is CASSGHGTRGSTDTQYF.

The chain links TRBV10-3 to TRBJ2-5, with D possibly matching TRBD2 (6 bases). The CDR3 has 15 amino acids. Germline V gives CDR1 ENHRY, CDR2 SYGVKD. Between the trimmed V and J ends, which lost 7 bases and 1 base, there was a span of 16 bases. For the CDR3, the DNA is TGTGCCATCAATAGAGAACCGGGACTCCAAGAGACCCAGTACTTC. Translating it yields CAINREPGLQETQYF.